These T cell receptor beta chains were read from a single sample in a study of T cell repertoires in cytomegalovirus infection. The antigens of these receptors remain unknown. TCRdb reprocessed the reads with MiXCR, giving one entry per CDR3 protein. The repertoire includes fewer than 1,000,000 distinct CDR3 sequences, 30% to 40% of them detected once, and roughly 13% sits in the top ten. Sequences were derived from cultured CD8+ T cells from PBMCs, sampled from culture after CMV antigen stimulation. All receptors come from a human donor in good health (CMV status not recorded). Some clones in this sample may be carry-over from other donors' samples. Both conserved end residues are part of each CDR3. Each record gives: V gene, J gene, D gene, clone size, CDR3 protein, CDR3 DNA. D genes are given only for firm matches. Expanded clones get a size class; other rows say once, few or many, or leave the size out.

V: TRBV7-9; J: TRBJ2-1; D: TRBD2; size: many; CDR3: CASSLTSGGASYNEQFF; DNA: TGTGCCAGCAGCCTTACTAGCGGGGGGGCTTCCTACAATGAGCAGTTCTTC
V: TRBV7-4; J: TRBJ2-1; D: TRBD1; size: NA; CDR3: CASSLALTGQGLNEQFF; DNA: TGTGCCAGCAGCTTAGCGCTTACGGGACAGGGGCTCAATGAGCAGTTCTTC
V: TRBV7-8; J: TRBJ2-7; D: NA; size: many; CDR3: CASSRNRDYEQYF; DNA: TGTGCCAGCAGCCGGAACAGGGACTACGAGCAGTACTTC
V: TRBV7-8; J: TRBJ1-2; D: TRBD1; size: many; CDR3: CASSLSSGQGQNYGYTF; DNA: TGTGCCAGCAGCCTAAGTTCCGGACAGGGGCAGAACTATGGCTACACCTTC
V: TRBV7-4; J: TRBJ1-3; D: NA; size: NA; CDR3: CVTGDSGNTIYF; DNA: TGTGTCACCGGGGACTCTGGAAACACCATATATTTT
V: TRBV9; J: TRBJ2-1; D: TRBD2; size: NA; CDR3: CASSIGTSGAKFYNEQFF; DNA: TGTGCCAGCAGCATCGGGACTAGCGGGGCCAAATTCTACAATGAGCAGTTCTTC
V: TRBV20-1; J: TRBJ2-7; D: NA; size: NA; CDR3: CSVTGPTGEQYF; DNA: TGCAGTGTCACAGGGCCAACCGGGGAGCAGTACTTC
V: TRBV7-9; J: TRBJ2-7; D: TRBD1; size: few; CDR3: CASSPRDRGTSYEQYF; DNA: TGTGCCAGCAGCCCCCGGGACAGGGGGACCTCCTACGAGCAGTACTTC
V: TRBV28; J: TRBJ2-3; D: NA; size: NA; CDR3: CASSKGQSPTDTQYF; DNA: TGTGCCAGCAGCAAAGGACAATCCCCCACAGATACGCAGTATTTT
V: TRBV7-3; J: TRBJ2-4; D: NA; size: few; CDR3: CASSLNTERGNIQYF; DNA: TGTGCCAGCAGCTTAAATACCGAGAGGGGAAACATTCAGTACTTC
V: TRBV6-6; J: TRBJ1-1; D: NA; size: NA; CDR3: CASSYPTDVVNTEAFF; DNA: TGTGCCAGCAGTTACCCCACAGATGTGGTGAACACTGAAGCTTTCTTT
V: TRBV10-3; J: TRBJ2-1; D: NA; size: few; CDR3: CAIKVKSSYNEQFF; DNA: TGTGCCATCAAAGTGAAAAGCTCCTACAATGAGCAGTTCTTC
V: TRBV6-5; J: TRBJ2-7; D: NA; size: NA; CDR3: CASSYREAHEQYF; DNA: TGTGCCAGCAGTTACCGCGAGGCTCACGAGCAGTACTTC
V: TRBV6-5; J: TRBJ1-2; D: NA; size: NA; CDR3: CASSFVGDYGYTF; DNA: TGTGCCAGCAGTTTCGTGGGGGATTATGGCTACACCTTC
V: TRBV7-9; J: TRBJ1-5; D: NA; size: once; CDR3: CVSSHRTNQPQHF; DNA: TGTGTCAGCAGCCACCGAACCAATCAGCCCCAGCATTTT
V: TRBV12-3/TRBV12-4; J: TRBJ1-2; D: TRBD1; size: NA; CDR3: CASSPTGLGGYTF; DNA: TGTGCCAGCAGTCCGACAGGGTTGGGTGGCTACACCTTC
V: TRBV12-3/TRBV12-4; J: TRBJ2-1; D: NA; size: NA; CDR3: CANSPANSYNEQFF; DNA: TGTGCCAACAGCCCAGCGAACTCCTACAATGAGCAGTTCTTC
V: TRBV29-1; J: TRBJ2-2; D: TRBD1; size: NA; CDR3: CSVWTGVNAGELFF; DNA: TGCAGCGTATGGACAGGTGTGAACGCCGGGGAGCTGTTTTTT